Following are 21 T cell receptor beta chains from one sample sequenced in a study of blood T cell repertoires in COVID-19. Sequencing was performed with immunoSEQ multiplex PCR; in TCRdb, only in-frame clones are kept and a portion is missing. The top ten clones hold roughly 4.7% of a sample with 95,000 to 150,000 clones, 86% of them seen once. Sequenced input: peripheral blood. Every receptor here comes from a man between 35 and 55 years old with acute or convalescent COVID-19.

The rearrangement links TRBV3-1 (or the pseudogene TRBV3-2) to TRBJ1-5, with D uncertain. CDR3 length: 15 amino acids. V dropped 1 base and J dropped 5 bases, with 12 bases sitting between them. Germline CDR1 and CDR2: LGHDT and YNNKEL (reference sequence). CDR3 loop: CASSQVPGGHQPQHF. CDR3 in DNA: TGTGCCAGCAGCCAAGTTCCGGGAGGTCATCAGCCCCAGCATTTT.

V gene TRBV6-1 combines with J gene TRBJ1-1; 9 bases line up with TRBD1. The CDR3 covers 14 residues. V dropped 2 bases and J dropped 6; count of bases not matched to a gene: 4. Germline V gene lookup returns CDR1 MNHNS and CDR2 SASEGT. The CDR3 bases are TGTGCCAGCAGTGAAAACAGGGGGCCGTCTGAAGCTTTCTTT. The encoded protein is CASSENRGPSEAFF.

V usage is TRBV7-9 and J usage is TRBJ2-3; a possible D gene is TRBD2 (6 bases). The germline V gene encodes CDR1 SEHNR and CDR2 FQNEAQ (reference sequence). The CDR3 has 16 amino acids. V lost 1 base and J 6 bases, leaving 17 bases between the germline ends. CDR3: CASSLVRPGVHDTQYF. The CDR3 nucleotides are TGTGCCAGCAGCTTAGTGAGGCCGGGGGTCCACGATACGCAGTATTTT.

The chain uses TRBV7-8 and TRBJ1-5; perhaps TRBD1 as D (5 bases). The germline gives CDR1 SGHVS, CDR2 FQNEAQ. Trimming removed 5 bases from V and 0 bases from J, with 23 bases in between. The CDR3 loop spans 19 amino acids. CDR3 nucleotide sequence: TGTGCCAGCAGCCCCCATACGAATCCACGGACATATAGCAATCAGCCCCAGCATTTT. Residues: CASSPHTNPRTYSNQPQHF.

The gene calls are TRBV11-2 and TRBJ1-2, with TRBD1 as a possible D gene (5 bases). Germline CDR1 is SGHAT and CDR2 is FQNNGV. The length of the CDR3 is 15 residues. Trimming took 4 bases from V and 5 from J, leaving 17 bases between them. CDR3 residues: CASSSTAGDVYGYTF. The CDR3 nucleotides read TGTGCCAGCAGCTCGACAGCGGGGGACGTTTATGGCTACACCTTC.

V usage is TRBV6-5 and J usage is TRBJ2-7, with D maybe TRBD2 (5 bases). CDR1 and CDR2 from the germline V gene are MNHEY and SVGAGI. This CDR3 spans 14 amino acids. Trimming took off 7 bases at V and 5 bases at J, with 18 bases between the two ends. The CDR3 spells CASTEDFSRHEQYF. DNA of the CDR3: TGTGCCAGCACGGAGGACTTCTCCCGCCACGAGCAGTACTTC.

J is TRBJ2-3 and V is TRBV9; TRBD1 aligns across 12 bases. The V and J ends lost 3 bases and 1 base, in that order; junction bases with no gene match: 6. Looked up from germline, CDR1 is SGDLS and CDR2 is YYNGEE. This CDR3 contains 17 residues. The DNA of the CDR3 is TGTGCCAGCAGCGCCCCCCGGGACAGGGGGCGCACAGATACGCAGTATTTT. It is translated as CASSAPRDRGRTDTQYF.

The chain has TRBV7-2 and TRBJ2-3, with D possibly TRBD2 on 6 matching bases. Deletions cut 8 bases from V and 10 bases from J, with 16 bases between. The CDR3 sequence is 12 residues long. CDR1 SGHTA and CDR2 FQGNSA come from the germline V gene. CDR3 bases: TGTGCCAGCGGGAGGCCGGGAACGCCGCAGTATTTT. Its protein product is CASGRPGTPQYF.

V is TRBV29-1 and J is TRBJ1-1; D uncertain. Trimming removed 6 bases at V and 4 bases at J, with 9 bases between. Per germline, CDR1 SQVTM and CDR2 ANQGSEA. This CDR3 region has 11 residues. The CDR3 loop is CSVAEGTEAFF. CDR3 sequence (DNA): TGCAGCGTCGCGGAGGGCACTGAAGCTTTCTTT.

This chain links TRBV4-3 with TRBJ1-4; a possible D gene is TRBD1 (5 bases). This CDR3 has 14 amino acids. Looked up from germline, CDR1 is LGHNA and CDR2 is YSLEER. Trimming left V 1 base short and J 5 bases short, with 8 bases between. The CDR3 DNA reads TGCGCCAGCAGCCAAGGGCAGGGCAATGAAAAACTGTTTTTT. This codes for CASSQGQGNEKLFF.

The V and J genes are TRBV19 and TRBJ1-6, with D uncertain. Germline-derived CDR1 and CDR2 are LNHDA and SQIVND (reference sequence). V dropped 4 bases and J dropped 4 bases, with 8 bases sitting between them. The CDR3 is 14 residues long. CDR3 sequence reads: CASSNQDYNSPLHF. The DNA for the CDR3 is TGTGCCAGTAGTAACCAGGATTATAATTCACCCCTCCACTTT.

The rearrangement joins TRBV25-1 to TRBJ1-4; 8 positions match TRBD1. Looked up from germline, CDR1 is MGHDK and CDR2 is SYGVNS. This CDR3 region has 16 residues. Trimming cost V 2 bases and J 5 bases; bases outside gene matches: 7. The CDR3 DNA reads TGTGCCAGCAGTGAAAAGAGGAACAGGGGGAATGAAAAACTGTTTTTT. Protein sequence: CASSEKRNRGNEKLFF.

The chain uses TRBV30 and TRBJ1-2; 7 bases agree with TRBD1. Germline CDR1 reads GTSNPN; CDR2 reads SVGIG (reference sequence). J gave up 1 base and V 2 bases, and 7 bases lay outside the gene matches. The CDR3 length is 15 residues. The CDR3 here is CAWSKEQGFNYGYTF. The CDR3 DNA reads as TGTGCCTGGAGTAAAGAACAGGGGTTTAACTATGGCTACACCTTC.

This clone came up a few times. The genes are TRBV15 and TRBJ2-5; D is uncertain. From germline, CDR1 is LNHNV and CDR2 YYDKDF (reference sequence). V was shortened by 3 bases and J by 4 bases, with 12 bases between the two germline ends. The CDR3 loop spans 14 amino acids. The CDR3 reads CATSSSRSRETQYF. The DNA of the CDR3 is TGTGCCACCAGCAGTTCACGGTCCCGAGAGACCCAGTACTTC.

This clone appeared a single time. The V call is TRBV19, the J call TRBJ1-1; weak D call: TRBD1 (6 bases). The V end was cut by 8 bases, the J end by 1 base, with 11 bases between. The CDR3 is 13 amino acids. The germline CDR1 and CDR2 sequences are LNHDA and SQIVND (reference sequence). The CDR3 protein is CASGGQWNTEAFF. The CDR3 coding sequence is TGTGCCAGTGGGGGACAATGGAACACTGAAGCTTTCTTT.

This chain joins TRBV27 and TRBJ1-5, with D possibly being TRBD1 (6 bases). Germline-derived CDR1 and CDR2 are MNHEY and SMNVEV (reference sequence). V lost 5 bases and J 1 base, leaving 12 bases between the germline ends. This CDR3 has 15 residues. CDR3 residues: CASSEQGLSNQPQHF. CDR3 in DNA: TGTGCCAGCAGTGAACAGGGTTTAAGCAATCAGCCCCAGCATTTT.

The gene calls are TRBV19 and TRBJ2-5; D might be TRBD2 (5 bases). The germline V gene encodes CDR1 LNHDA and CDR2 SQIVND (reference sequence). V was shortened by 0 bases and J by 4 bases, with 12 bases between the two germline ends. This CDR3 region has 15 residues. In DNA form, the CDR3 reads TGTGCCAGTAGTATAGATCCGGTAGGAGGAGAGACCCAGTACTTC. Its protein product is CASSIDPVGGETQYF.

The rearrangement uses TRBV30 and TRBJ2-7, with 10 bases identical to TRBD2. The CDR3 runs to 14 residues. The J segment lost 5 bases and the V segment lost 0 bases, leaving 4 bases of the junction unmatched. Germline V lookup: CDR1 GTSNPN, CDR2 SVGIG (reference sequence). CDR3: CAWSVGLAGDEQYF. DNA of the CDR3: TGTGCCTGGAGTGTAGGCCTAGCGGGAGACGAGCAGTACTTC.

This chain uses TRBV11-3 with TRBJ2-3; D possibly corresponds to TRBD1 (7 bases). The V gene's germline CDR1 is SGHNT and CDR2 YENEEA. The CDR3 loop spans 14 amino acids. V lost 5 bases to trimming and J lost 5 bases, with 14 bases between them. CDR3: CASSPRQGLDTQYF. The CDR3 DNA reads as TGTGCCAGCAGCCCACGACAGGGACTAGATACGCAGTATTTT.

CDR3 bases: TGTGCCAGCTCACCACCAGCGGGAGGGCTCGGAACCGGGGAGCTGTTTTTT. Translated, it gives CASSPPAGGLGTGELFF. The J gene is TRBJ2-2, the V gene TRBV18; 10 bases line up with TRBD2. Germline V gives CDR1 KGHSH, CDR2 LQKENI. This CDR3 contains 17 residues. V trimming: 0 bases; J trimming: 5 bases; junction bases outside the gene matches: 6.

The V gene is TRBV19, the J gene TRBJ2-1, with TRBD1 matching over 11 bases. V shed 5 bases and J 7 bases; nucleotides not matched to a gene: 7. CDR3 size: 15 residues. Germline V gene data show CDR1 as LNHDA and CDR2 as SQIVND (reference sequence). The CDR3 bases are TGTGCCAGTAGTGGATGGACAGGGGGCTGGAATGAGCAGTTCTTC. It yields the protein CASSGWTGGWNEQFF.